This entry lists 31 T cell receptor beta chains sequenced from one sample in a study of PD-L1 blockade in urothelial cancer. This sample's time point: pretreatment peripheral blood. Produced via immunoSEQ multiplex PCR; TCRdb's table is partial and in-frame only. The profile shows tens of thousands of clones, roughly 87% of them singletons. Material: PBMCs, obtained around atezolizumab (anti-PD-L1) treatment. All receptors derive from an older woman with urothelial cancer.

The gene calls are TRBV14 and TRBJ2-7, with 9 bases fitting TRBD2. Germline lookup yields CDR1 SGHDN and CDR2 FVKESK. The CDR3 is made up of 14 amino acids. With V trimmed by 1 base and J by 3 bases, 1 base remained unmatched. The CDR3 sequence is CASSQGTSVYEQYF. CDR3 coding DNA: TGTGCCAGCAGCCAAGGGACTAGCGTCTACGAGCAGTACTTC.

This clone was picked up one time. J is TRBJ1-1 and V is TRBV2; 9 bases line up with TRBD1. In germline, CDR1 is SNHLY, CDR2 FYNNEI. V gave up 5 bases and J gave up 0 bases; unmatched junction bases: 7. CDR3 length: 16 amino acids. The CDR3 DNA follows: TGTGCCAGCAGTATACCGGGACAGGGAATGAACACTGAAGCTTTCTTT. This gives the protein CASSIPGQGMNTEAFF.

J is TRBJ2-5 and V is TRBV6-6; 7 bases are a match to TRBD1. The trim removed 4 bases at V and 5 bases at J, leaving 7 bases unmatched. CDR3 length: 14 amino acids. Germline V CDR1 and CDR2: MNHNY, SVGAGI (reference sequence). Here the CDR3 reads CASSSTGDRETQYF. The CDR3 bases are TGTGCCAGCAGTTCCACAGGGGACCGGGAGACCCAGTACTTC.

This chain connects TRBV7-9 to TRBJ1-1; no reliable D call. The CDR3 has 14 residues. V was clipped by 1 base and J by 3 bases, with 9 bases between them. Looked up from germline, CDR1 is SEHNR and CDR2 is FQNEAQ (reference sequence). Here the CDR3 DNA reads TGTGCCAGCAGCTTAGGGCAGATTCACACTGAAGCTTTCTTT. This encodes CASSLGQIHTEAFF. The entire variable domain, with the rest obtained from reference TRBV7-9 and TRBJ1-1, is as follows: DTGVSQNPRHKITKRGQNVTFRCDPISEHNRLYWYRQTLGQGPEFLTYFQNEAQLEKSRLLSDRFSAERPKGSFSTLEIQRTEQGDSAMYLCASSLGQIHTEAFFGQGTRLTVV.

The rearrangement uses TRBV7-9 and TRBJ2-7, with D hard to call. The V gene lost 5 bases and the J gene lost 0 bases, with 5 bases spanning the gap. From germline, CDR1 is SEHNR and CDR2 FQNEAQ (reference sequence). The CDR3 totals 12 residues. CDR3 residues: CASSRSSYEQYF. CDR3 nucleotides: TGTGCCAGCAGCCGGAGCTCCTACGAGCAGTACTTC. Together with reference TRBV7-9 and TRBJ2-7, the CDR3 gives the full variable domain: DTGVSQNPRHKITKRGQNVTFRCDPISEHNRLYWYRQTLGQGPEFLTYFQNEAQLEKSRLLSDRFSAERPKGSFSTLEIQRTEQGDSAMYLCASSRSSYEQYFGPGTRLTVT.

The chain has TRBV11-2 and TRBJ2-5; 13 bases match TRBD2. The V gene end was trimmed by 5 bases and the J gene end by 2 bases; junction bases not matched to a gene: 5. Germline CDR1 is SGHAT and CDR2 is FQNNGV. There are 16 residues in the CDR3. CDR3 nucleotide sequence: TGTGCCAGCAGCGGGACTAGCGGGAAGTATCAAGAGACCCAGTACTTC. Residues: CASSGTSGKYQETQYF.

This clone was observed a single time. This chain connects TRBV28 to TRBJ2-7, with D hard to call. The germline V gene encodes CDR1 MDHEN and CDR2 SYDVKM. Deletions cut 1 base from V and 0 bases from J, with 10 bases between. CDR3 length: 15 residues. As DNA, the CDR3 is TGTGCCAGCAGTTTATACCGCCGGAGCTCCTACGAGCAGTACTTC. Amino acids: CASSLYRRSSYEQYF.

The rearrangement joins TRBV16 to TRBJ1-2, with a tentative D call TRBD1 (6 bases). Germline V gene sequence: CDR1 KGHSY, CDR2 FQNENV. V lost 4 bases, J lost 2 bases, and 14 bases lay in between. This CDR3 contains 15 residues. CDR3 in DNA: TGTGCCAGCAGCCCCGTAAGGCAGGGGAACTATGGCTACACCTTC. Translating it yields CASSPVRQGNYGYTF. Looking up the rest from reference TRBV16 and TRBJ1-2 gives the full variable domain: GEEVAQTPKHLVRGEGQKAKLYCAPIKGHSYVFWYQQVLKNEFKFLISFQNENVFDETGMPKERFSAKCLPNSPCSLEIQATKLEDSAVYFCASSPVRQGNYGYTFGSGTRLTVV.

The chain carries TRBV28 and TRBJ1-1; 7 bases fit TRBD1. J was trimmed by 3 bases and V by 5 bases; bases with no gene match: 3. The CDR3 loop spans 13 amino acids. From germline, CDR1 is MDHEN and CDR2 SYDVKM. In nucleotides, the CDR3 is TGTGCCAGCAGTCACAGGGGCTACACTGAAGCTTTCTTT. Its translation: CASSHRGYTEAFF.

The chain is built from TRBV6-6 and TRBJ1-1, with D perhaps TRBD1 (5 bases). The CDR3 loop spans 14 amino acids. V was cut by 6 bases and J by 0 bases, with 11 bases left in between. Per germline, CDR1 MNHNY and CDR2 SVGAGI (reference sequence). CDR3 sequence reads: CASRGGALNTEAFF. The CDR3 coding sequence is TGTGCCAGCAGGGGCGGGGCCTTGAACACTGAAGCTTTCTTT.

The rearrangement joins TRBV28 to TRBJ2-2; D is possibly TRBD1 (6 bases). There are 15 residues in the CDR3. V gave up 4 bases and J gave up 6 bases, with 15 bases separating them. CDR1 is MDHEN and CDR2 is SYDVKM in the germline V gene. In DNA form, the CDR3 reads TGTGCCAGCAGTTCCCCCCGGACAGTCCCCGGGGAGCTGTTTTTT. The encoded protein is CASSSPRTVPGELFF. The whole variable domain, filled in from reference TRBV28 and TRBJ2-2, reads DVKVTQSSRYLVKRTGEKVFLECVQDMDHENMFWYRQDPGLGLRLIYFSYDVKMKEKGDIPEGYSVSREKKERFSLILESASTNQTSMYLCASSSPRTVPGELFFGEGSRLTVL.

This clone was counted a few times. The CDR3 region has the DNA TGTGCCAGCAGCTTAGCGTGGACTAGGACCTACGAGCAGTACTTC. It translates to CASSLAWTRTYEQYF. The chain employs TRBV7-9 and TRBJ2-7; 7 nucleotides line up with TRBD2. V dropped 0 bases and J dropped 2; count of bases not matched to a gene: 4. There are 15 residues in the CDR3. In germline, CDR1 is SEHNR, CDR2 FQNEAQ (reference sequence).

The chain has TRBV25-1 and TRBJ2-6, with D perhaps matching TRBD2 (5 bases). V was trimmed by 4 bases and J by 0 bases, leaving 16 bases between them. The CDR3 loop spans 18 amino acids. Germline assignment: CDR1 MGHDK and CDR2 SYGVNS. The CDR3 sequence is CASSGWLSGISGANVLTF. CDR3 DNA sequence: TGTGCCAGCAGTGGGTGGCTGAGCGGCATCTCTGGGGCCAACGTCCTGACTTTC. The full variable domain, with the rest looked up from reference TRBV25-1 and TRBJ2-6, is EADIYQTPRYLVIGTGKKITLECSQTMGHDKMYWYQQDPGMELHLIHYSYGVNSTEKGDLSSESTVSRIRTEHFPLTLESARPSHTSQYLCASSGWLSGISGANVLTFGAGSRLTVL.

This clone occurred once. The chain uses TRBV19 and TRBJ2-7; TRBD2 is a possible D gene (6 bases). This CDR3 comprises 15 residues. V lost 6 bases to trimming and J lost 4 bases, with 19 bases between them. The germline CDR1 and CDR2 sequences are LNHDA and SQIVND (reference sequence). The CDR3 sequence: CASSPLMGGHYEQYF. The CDR3 nucleotides are TGTGCCAGTAGCCCTCTTATGGGAGGACATTACGAGCAGTACTTC. Full variable domain (outside the CDR3, taken from reference TRBV19 and TRBJ2-7): DGGITQSPKYLFRKEGQNVTLSCEQNLNHDAMYWYRQDPGQGLRLIYYSQIVNDFQKGDIAEGYSVSREKKESFPLTVTSAQKNPTAFYLCASSPLMGGHYEQYFGPGTRLTVT.

The chain carries TRBV2 and TRBJ1-6, with D possibly matching TRBD1 (6 bases). In germline, CDR1 is SNHLY, CDR2 FYNNEI. V was trimmed by 2 bases and J by 10 bases, leaving 15 bases between them. This CDR3 has 15 residues. For the CDR3, the DNA is TGTGCCAGCAGTGAACAAGGCAGGGGAAGGTCACCCCTCCACTTT. It is translated as CASSEQGRGRSPLHF.

This chain links TRBV6-6 with TRBJ2-1, with TRBD2 matching 9 bases. Germline CDR1 reads MNHNY; CDR2 reads SVGAGI (reference sequence). The V gene end was trimmed by 2 bases and the J gene end by 12 bases; junction bases not matched to a gene: 14. The length of the CDR3 is 16 residues. The chain's CDR3 is CASSYLGAGGQPPQFF. The CDR3 DNA reads TGTGCCAGCAGTTACCTTGGAGCGGGAGGTCAGCCACCGCAGTTCTTC.

This chain joins TRBV19 and TRBJ2-1; TRBD1 agrees at 7 bases. Germline CDR1 LNHDA, CDR2 SQIVND (reference sequence). J gave up 0 bases and V 5 bases, and 19 bases lay outside the gene matches. CDR3 length: 20 amino acids. CDR3 sequence reads: CASSGGRDRLVFSSYNEQFF. The CDR3 DNA reads TGTGCCAGTAGTGGGGGCCGGGACAGACTGGTTTTCAGCTCCTACAATGAGCAGTTCTTC.

The rearrangement links TRBV9 to TRBJ2-3; D gene ambiguous. Trimming removed 0 bases at V and 0 bases at J, with 5 bases between. The CDR3 is 14 residues long. Germline CDR1 reads SGDLS; CDR2 reads YYNGEE. CDR3 nucleotide sequence: TGTGCCAGCAGCGTAGAATCAAGCACAGATACGCAGTATTTT. Residues: CASSVESSTDTQYF. Drawing the rest from reference TRBV9 and TRBJ2-3, the complete variable domain is DSGVTQTPKHLITATGQRVTLRCSPRSGDLSVYWYQQSLDQGLQFLIQYYNGEERAKGNILERFSAQQFPDLHSELNLSSLELGDSALYFCASSVESSTDTQYFGPGTRLTVL.

The chain combines TRBV7-2 with TRBJ2-5; 10 bases are shared with TRBD2. The CDR3 contains 16 residues. V was clipped by 5 bases and J by 5 bases; unmatched bases: 11. From germline, CDR1 is SGHTA and CDR2 FQGNSA. This CDR3 reads CASSPRRAGGTETQYF. Here the CDR3 DNA reads TGTGCCAGCAGCCCTCGGAGAGCGGGGGGGACGGAGACCCAGTACTTC. Based on the CDR3 plus reference TRBV7-2 and TRBJ2-5, the full variable domain is GAGVSQSPSNKVTEKGKDVELRCDPISGHTALYWYRQSLGQGLEFLIYFQGNSAPDKSGLPSDRFSAERTGGSVSTLTIQRTQQEDSAVYLCASSPRRAGGTETQYFGPGTRLLVL.

The V gene is TRBV28, the J gene TRBJ1-2; D remains ambiguous. The V end lost 5 bases, the J end lost 5 bases, and 21 bases lay between the germline ends. Germline CDR1 is MDHEN and CDR2 is SYDVKM. This CDR3 contains 16 residues. The CDR3 protein is CASSTPNQPGKYGYTF. CDR3 in DNA: TGTGCCAGCAGTACACCCAACCAGCCGGGAAAGTATGGCTACACCTTC.

The J gene is TRBJ2-7, the V gene TRBV10-3, with a possible D match to TRBD1 (5 bases). Per germline, CDR1 ENHRY and CDR2 SYGVKD. The CDR3 has 15 amino acids. V lost 0 bases and J 2 bases, leaving 11 bases between the germline ends. In nucleotides, the CDR3 is TGTGCCATCAGTGAGTCGGGGCAGGGAACCTACGAGCAGTACTTC. Its protein is CAISESGQGTYEQYF.

The CDR3 region has the DNA TGTGCCACCAGCAGAGACCCCACTGCAGATACGCAGTATTTT. Its translation: CATSRDPTADTQYF. This rearrangement joins TRBV15 to TRBJ2-3; D is unclear. Germline V gives CDR1 LNHNV, CDR2 YYDKDF (reference sequence). The CDR3 contains 14 residues. The V end lost 0 bases, the J end lost 4 bases, and 8 bases lay between the germline ends.

The V and J genes are TRBV2 and TRBJ2-1, with a possible D match to TRBD1 (6 bases). The CDR3 length is 15 residues. The V gene's germline CDR1 is SNHLY and CDR2 FYNNEI. V was cut by 7 bases and J by 2 bases, with 15 bases left in between. CDR3 DNA: TGTGCCAGCAACACACAGGGTGTGGCCTACAATGAGCAGTTCTTC. It yields the protein CASNTQGVAYNEQFF.

This clone appeared once. This rearrangement joins TRBV7-6 to TRBJ2-5, with a possible D match to TRBD1 (6 bases). V shed 1 base and J shed 1 base, with 10 bases lying between them. Germline lookup yields CDR1 SGHVS and CDR2 FNYEAQ. There are 15 residues in the CDR3. The CDR3 DNA reads as TGTGCCAGCAGCTTAGGGGACACCTTCCAAGAGACCCAGTACTTC. This gives the protein CASSLGDTFQETQYF.

The chain links TRBV19 to TRBJ2-7; TRBD2 aligns across 10 bases. The J segment lost 4 bases and the V segment lost 4 bases, leaving 7 bases of the junction unmatched. Germline V gene sequence: CDR1 LNHDA, CDR2 SQIVND (reference sequence). The CDR3 runs to 15 residues. The chain's CDR3 is CASSRTSGDIYEQYF. The CDR3 region has the DNA TGTGCCAGTAGTAGAACTAGCGGGGACATTTACGAGCAGTACTTC.

The rearrangement links TRBV5-5 to TRBJ2-7; D is unclear. Between the trimmed V and J ends, which lost 0 bases and 0 bases, there was a span of 7 bases. Germline V gives CDR1 SGHKS, CDR2 YYEKEE (reference sequence). The CDR3 is 14 residues long. The CDR3 region has the DNA TGTGCCAGCAGCTTGGATTACAGCTCCTACGAGCAGTACTTC. Its translation is CASSLDYSSYEQYF. Full variable domain (rest looked up from reference TRBV5-5 and TRBJ2-7): DAGVTQSPTHLIKTRGQQVTLRCSPISGHKSVSWYQQVLGQGPQFIFQYYEKEERGRGNFPDRFSARQFPNYSSELNVNALLLGDSALYLCASSLDYSSYEQYFGPGTRLTVT.

This chain joins TRBV5-6 and TRBJ2-3; 7 bases are shared with TRBD2. The CDR3 runs to 16 residues. J was trimmed by 4 bases and V by 0 bases; bases with no gene match: 8. Germline V gene data show CDR1 as SGHDT and CDR2 as YYEEEE. The CDR3 DNA reads TGTGCCAGCAGCTTGGGCCTAGGCGGGAGAGCAGATACGCAGTATTTT. Amino acids: CASSLGLGGRADTQYF.

The rearrangement joins TRBV19 to TRBJ1-1, with 8 bases lining up with TRBD1. V shed 7 bases and J 4 bases; nucleotides not matched to a gene: 2. The germline CDR1 and CDR2 sequences are LNHDA and SQIVND (reference sequence). This CDR3 is built from 12 residues. Here the CDR3 DNA reads TGTGCCAGTATAACAGGGGGCACTGAAGCTTTCTTT. It specifies CASITGGTEAFF.

The V call is TRBV28, the J call TRBJ1-3; D is undetermined. Germline CDR1 reads MDHEN; CDR2 reads SYDVKM. V dropped 7 bases and J dropped 0 bases, with 10 bases sitting between them. There are 14 residues in the CDR3. In DNA form, the CDR3 reads TGTGCCAGCACCCTCGCGGGCTCTGGAAACACCATATATTTT. As protein: CASTLAGSGNTIYF.

This clone was detected only once. Other nucleotide sequences in the sample specify the same CDR3. The chain carries TRBV7-6 and TRBJ2-3; the D gene is possibly TRBD2 (5 bases). The length of the CDR3 is 13 residues. V was shortened by 1 base and J by 6 bases, with 8 bases between the two germline ends. CDR1 is SGHVS and CDR2 is FNYEAQ in the germline V gene. CDR3 nucleotides: TGTGCCAGCAGCTTAGGAGGGCCCGATACGCAGTATTTT. As protein: CASSLGGPDTQYF.

The rearrangement uses TRBV7-8 and TRBJ2-7; unclear D gene. This CDR3 has 14 residues. Germline V gene lookup returns CDR1 SGHVS and CDR2 FQNEAQ. V was clipped by 1 base and J by 0 bases, with 7 bases between them. CDR3 residues: CASSLGHSSYEQYF. In DNA form, the CDR3 reads TGTGCCAGCAGCTTAGGACATAGCTCCTACGAGCAGTACTTC.